Sequencing of this TCR beta chain was carried out in a study of blood T cell repertoires in COVID-19 (dated by TCRdb to the early 2020s). Background for the entire study: Samples covering the acute and convalescent phases of COVID-19 were provided by collaborators in the United States, Italy and Spain. The material from the prospective study consisted of cDNA or gDNA derived from T cells, B-cell-depleted T cells, or PBMCs. A freely available public database, intended as a resource for researchers studying the immune response to SARS-CoV-2, is where the repertoires were released. Deeply sampled blood TCRbeta repertoires from subjects exposed to, actively infected with, or recovered from COVID-19 were included in the dataset. Sample metadata almost always included a de-identified subject ID, COVID-19 status, age in years and sex. Samples came from the ongoing ImmuneRACE study (first 160 participants) plus 1,254 subjects from 6 global collaborators. Where available, HLA class I and class II types were taken from metadata supplied by the sample provider and were not determined by assay-based typing.

The immunoSEQ Assay, a bias-controlled multiplex PCR, was used to amplify TCRbeta CDR3 regions from genomic DNA. Per the original workflow: Nucleated cell counts per sample were estimated from amplification of reference gene primers within the assay. To quantify the absolute abundance of each unique TCRbeta CDR3 rearrangement, sequence reads were collapsed and filtered. For each sample, productive Simpson clonality was calculated as the square root of Simpson's diversity index across productive rearrangements. TCRdb carries this immuneACCESS record with in-frame sequences only. Its versions omit some clonotypes, under half of them owing to an unresolved V gene in the studies checked, with the rest unexplained. V and J calls and clone size come straight from that table; D and trimming were deduced from the DNA. Here the sample has about 250,000 clones; 84% occur a single time. The biggest ten clones account for about 4.5% of the sample.

Comment on this clone: This clone's antigen is unknown. Base quality data are lacking; no much larger clone is found one base away.

Broad study findings and their caveats: How much clinical and demographic metadata was included differed by source and by participant, and the metadata was provided uncurated.

Whole blood was collected in K2EDTA tubes by collaborating institutions according to the institutions' own protocols. For TCRbeta analysis, collaborators shipped samples in one of three forms: frozen whole blood, isolated PBMCs, or DNA extracted from either of those sample types. The sample taken for sequencing was peripheral blood. The TCR sequence derives from a man aged 50-60 years with active or convalescent COVID-19.

In nucleotide form, the sequence is TGTGCCAGCAGCGTAGGAGCGGGCAGTTTAAACACTGAAGCTTTCTTT. It translates to CASSVGAGSLNTEAFF. In this chain, TRBV9 is recombined with TRBJ1-1; the D gene cannot be resolved reliably. V and J are truncated by 0 bases and 2 bases respectively, leaving an intervening sequence of 14 bases. Looking up the germline V gene yields CDR1 SGDLS and CDR2 YYNGEE. The CDR3 sequence holds 16 residues, the cysteine and phenylalanine included. The entry retains the CDR3 DNA only, 48 bases that are in frame from base 1. Outside the CDR3, residues come from the reference TRBV9 and TRBJ1-1 proteins, so the full variable domain is: DSGVTQTPKHLITATGQRVTLRCSPRSGDLSVYWYQQSLDQGLQFLIQYYNGEERAKGNILERFSAQQFPDLHSELNLSSLELGDSALYFCASSVGAGSLNTEAFFGQGTRLTVV.